The text below deals with one T cell receptor beta chain. Its specificity is unknown. With constant-segment primers, 5'RACE yielded cDNA libraries of TCR alpha and TCR beta that carried sample barcodes and UMIs. TCRdb reprocessed the 5' RACE reads with MiXCR, giving one entry per CDR3 protein. Counted here are around 320,000 distinct CDR3 sequences, around 19% occurring once; the ten biggest clones make up 20% to 25%. CDR1 and CDR2 from the germline V gene are LNHNV and YYDKDF (reference sequence). This CDR3 has 15 amino acids. V gave up 1 base and J gave up 5 bases; unmatched junction bases: 1. The data were obtained in a study of T-cell memory formation after mild COVID-19. Study-level findings and limits: Confirmation of SARS-CoV-2 specificity was lacking for second-wave clones peaking day 37. Memory from before infection featured some responding clones, which suggests cross-reactive memory joined. CD4/CD8 balance characterized clones contracting day 15 to 85, and CD4+ skew characterized later expanders.

This receptor was taken from a man aged 18 to 29 who had mild COVID-19 (a few samples of this study predate the infection). Cell type and time point are not known. The genes are TRBV15 and TRBJ2-1; 11 bases align to TRBD2. Sequencing input: PBMCs or a T cell subset sorted from them (not recorded which). The CDR3 DNA sequence: TGTGCCACCAGCAGAGTGGGACTAGCGGACAATGAGCAGTTCTTC. Amino acids: CATSRVGLADNEQFF. Combining the CDR3 with reference TRBV15 and TRBJ2-1 gives the whole variable domain DAMVIQNPRYQVTQFGKPVTLSCSQTLNHNVMYWYQQKSSQAPKLLFHYYDKDFNNEADTPDNFQSRRPNTSFCFLDIRSPGLGDTAMYLCATSRVGLADNEQFFGPGTRLTVL.